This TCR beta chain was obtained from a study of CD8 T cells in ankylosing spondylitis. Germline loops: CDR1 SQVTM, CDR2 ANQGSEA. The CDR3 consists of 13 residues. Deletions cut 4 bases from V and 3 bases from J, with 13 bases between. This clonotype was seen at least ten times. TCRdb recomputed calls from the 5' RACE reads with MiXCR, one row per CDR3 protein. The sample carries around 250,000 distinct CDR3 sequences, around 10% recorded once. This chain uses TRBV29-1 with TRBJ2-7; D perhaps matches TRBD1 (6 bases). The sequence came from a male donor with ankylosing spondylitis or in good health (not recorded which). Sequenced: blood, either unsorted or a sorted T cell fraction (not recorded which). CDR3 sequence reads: CSVGQDNNYEQYF. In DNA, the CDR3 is TGCAGCGTTGGACAGGACAACAACTACGAGCAGTACTTC.